These T cell receptor beta chains were read from a single sample in a study of T cells expressing NK-cell markers. TCRdb re-analyzed the 5' RACE reads; it lists each CDR3 protein once, without DNA. The sample's table shows about 390,000 distinct CDR3 sequences. The sequencing input was blood T cells: a sorted CD56 or NKG2C T cell subset, CD4+ or CD8+ T cells, or bulk PBMC T cells (not recorded which). The receptors shown here come from a woman aged 45-59 years in good health. Each CDR3 is given with its conserved first and last residue.

V	J	CDR3
TRBV29-1	TRBJ1-2	CSVFGFPFYGYTF
TRBV20-1	TRBJ2-1	CSAKVQGQGNEQFF
TRBV10-3	TRBJ2-1	CAIVSAEPYNEQFF
TRBV10-3	TRBJ1-6	CAISESSAGQPNSPLHF
TRBV27	TRBJ1-2	CARRIGSGYGYTF
TRBV19	TRBJ2-3	CASKVRSTDTQYF
TRBV12-3/TRBV12-4	TRBJ2-1	CASKSGTGDGEQFF
TRBV10-3	TRBJ2-6	CAISGTGTSGANVLTF
TRBV29-1	TRBJ2-4	CSVERQVSKNIQYF
TRBV19	TRBJ1-4	CASSTGGPNEKLFF
TRBV10-3	TRBJ1-2	CAISESGRESNYGYTF
TRBV18	TRBJ2-2	CASSPTIAGGPNTGELFF
TRBV4-1	TRBJ2-5	CASSQGLGLAYKETQYF
TRBV20-1	TRBJ2-2	CSARDGSDRGTGELFF
TRBV6-4	TRBJ2-2	CASSEQGTTGELFF
TRBV9	TRBJ2-1	CASSVGPRGADNEQFF
TRBV12-3/TRBV12-4	TRBJ2-2	CASSLGQGLIGELFF
TRBV24-1	TRBJ2-5	CATSLGGYGETQYF
TRBV18	TRBJ2-4	CASSPWETNIQYF
TRBV6-5	TRBJ1-4	CASSYWGAGESEKLFF
TRBV19	TRBJ2-7	CASQKSGTPTYEQYF
TRBV24-1	TRBJ1-5	CATSDFPGPQHF
TRBV7-8	TRBJ1-1	CASSLQGSMNTEAFF
TRBV25-1	TRBJ2-5	CASSTISTAQETQYF
TRBV12-3/TRBV12-4	TRBJ2-1	CASSPGGFSYNEQFF
TRBV5-1	TRBJ2-5	CASSLGGTSPQETQYF
TRBV5-1	TRBJ1-1	CASSKQRGTEAFF
TRBV20-1	TRBJ2-5	CSARGRESVQETQYF
TRBV6-5	TRBJ2-1	CASSYFGQGPHNEQFF
TRBV5-1	TRBJ2-7	CASSLVGRGFDEQYF
TRBV6-1	TRBJ2-1	CASIRLSSYNEQFF
TRBV27	TRBJ2-1	CASSPTPALGYNEQFF
TRBV11-2	TRBJ2-1	CASSPRAEDEQFF
TRBV5-5	TRBJ1-2	CASRTGTGGYTF
TRBV5-6	TRBJ2-4	CASSQTLRRLESKNIQYF
TRBV7-3	TRBJ2-1	CASSLVLAGQGEQFF
TRBV11-2	TRBJ1-1	CASTPAGPEAFF
TRBV12-3/TRBV12-4	TRBJ1-2	CASSLAGGPLGYTF
TRBV12-3/TRBV12-4	TRBJ2-1	CASTRTVFNEQFF
TRBV12-3/TRBV12-4	TRBJ1-2	CASSPRTGPHGYTF
TRBV7-8	TRBJ1-4	CASSLAGREQLFF